This T cell receptor beta chain was recovered during a study of T cell changes during pregnancy in multiple sclerosis. Generated by immunoSEQ multiplex PCR, the TCRdb table keeps only in-frame clones and is missing some. The sample gives tens of thousands of clones, about nine tenths of which show up once; approximately 2.8% is in the top ten. The CDR3 totals 17 residues. Germline V gene data show CDR1 as MGHRA and CDR2 as YSYEKL. Germline trimming cut 1 base from V and 5 bases from J; bases unmatched to any gene: 6. The chain combines TRBV4-1 with TRBJ2-2; 11 bases map to TRBD1. The clonotype was recovered from a female donor with multiple sclerosis, enrolled in a pregnancy study. The specimen comprised CD8+ T cells from peripheral blood mononuclear cells, sampled before pregnancy. CDR3 DNA sequence: TGCGCCAGCAGCCAAGGTGGACAGGGGGCTGAGACCGGGGAGCTGTTTTTT. Translation gives CASSQGGQGAETGELFF.